The 26 T cell receptor beta chains below were found in one sample sequenced in a study of CD8+ T cells in alopecia areata. Investigators isolated RNA and reverse transcribed it into cDNA to act as the sequencing template. Profiling relied on immunoSEQ multiplex PCR, and the TCRdb table lists in-frame clones only, not all of them. This table has about 210,000 clones, under 60% appearing once. Indicated treatment: oral pan-JAK inhibitor, 5-10 mg twice daily. Sample: CD4+ T cells sorted from blood, taken at week 4, from a patient treated with tofacitinib. These TCRs come from a human donor with alopecia areata.

This chain connects TRBV11-1 to TRBJ2-3; D is undetermined. CDR3 size: 12 residues. V lost 5 bases and J lost 0, with 3 bases in between. Germline V gene sequence: CDR1 SGHAT, CDR2 FQDESV (reference sequence). The CDR3: CASSTSTDTQYF. CDR3 coding DNA: TGTGCCAGCAGCACTAGCACAGATACGCAGTATTTT.

This chain links TRBV4-2 with TRBJ2-7; D unclear. Germline V CDR1 and CDR2: LGHNA, YNFKEQ. This CDR3 spans 16 amino acids. V gave up 0 bases and J gave up 3 bases, with 15 bases separating them. As DNA, the CDR3 is TGTGCCAGCAGCCAAGATCTAGGAGCGTACGGCTACGAGCAGTACTTC. Translating it yields CASSQDLGAYGYEQYF.

The sample holds one count of this clone. Compared with germline, one end of the junction differs, possibly owing to a read error. The chain recombines TRBV29-1 with TRBJ1-1, with D possibly matching TRBD1 (5 bases). This CDR3 spans 12 amino acids. The germline V gene has CDR1 SQVTM and CDR2 ANQGSEA. CDR3 sequence: CSVDRVNSEAFF. In DNA, the CDR3 is TGCAGCGTTGACAGGGTGAACTCTGAAGCTTTCTTT.

V gene TRBV10-2 combines with J gene TRBJ1-1; no firm D call. The CDR3 loop spans 12 amino acids. Germline V lookup: CDR1 WSHSY, CDR2 SAAADI. With 2 bases removed from V and 8 bases from J, the gap between germline ends came to 9 bases. The CDR3 region is CASSEAGGEAFF. The CDR3 DNA sequence: TGCGCCAGCAGTGAGGCGGGAGGAGAAGCTTTCTTT.

The rearrangement links TRBV4-1 to TRBJ2-4; possibly TRBD1 for D (5 bases). V shed 0 bases and J shed 7 bases, with 19 bases lying between them. Germline V gene data show CDR1 as MGHRA and CDR2 as YSYEKL. The CDR3 length is 17 residues. CDR3: CASSQDYRPGYVNIQYF. In nucleotides, the CDR3 is TGCGCCAGCAGCCAAGATTATCGGCCAGGGTATGTGAACATTCAGTACTTC.

This clone has a handful of counts. The gene calls are TRBV4-3 and TRBJ2-5; no reliable D call. V was clipped by 2 bases and J by 5 bases, with 9 bases between them. Per the germline V gene, CDR1 is LGHNA and CDR2 is YSLEER. This CDR3 is built from 13 residues. CDR3 in amino acids: CASSQIAGETQYF. CDR3 in DNA: TGCGCCAGCAGCCAAATTGCCGGGGAGACCCAGTACTTC.

This clone was found a few times. The V call is TRBV10-3, the J call TRBJ2-2, with D unresolved. The CDR3 has 13 residues. Trimming took 6 bases from V and 3 from J, leaving 8 bases between them. Germline CDR1 and CDR2: ENHRY and SYGVKD. CDR3 loop: CAIRNGDTGELFF. In nucleotides, the CDR3 is TGTGCCATCAGGAACGGAGACACCGGGGAGCTGTTTTTT.

The V and J genes are TRBV19 and TRBJ2-7; 10 bases are shared with TRBD2. With 4 bases clipped from V and 3 bases from J, the junction kept 6 bases outside the gene matches. The CDR3 sequence is 15 residues long. Germline values: CDR1 LNHDA, CDR2 SQIVND (reference sequence). The DNA of the CDR3 is TGTGCCAGTAGTAGACGGACTAGCGGCTTCTACGAGCAGTACTTC. Translated, it gives CASSRRTSGFYEQYF.

The CDR3 spells CASSEAGLAGGRYQETQYF. CDR3 DNA: TGTGCCAGCAGTGAAGCGGGACTAGCGGGGGGTCGTTACCAAGAGACCCAGTACTTC. This chain joins TRBV6-1 and TRBJ2-5; 15 bases map to TRBD2. The trim removed 0 bases at V and 0 bases at J, leaving 5 bases unmatched. Germline V gene sequence: CDR1 MNHNS, CDR2 SASEGT. This CDR3 spans 19 amino acids.

This clone appeared once. The genes are TRBV30 and TRBJ2-1; D not resolved. The germline CDR1 and CDR2 sequences are GTSNPN and SVGIG (reference sequence). CDR3 size: 11 residues. The V and J ends lost 0 bases and 7 bases respectively, with 4 bases between them. The CDR3 DNA follows: TGTGCCTGGAGTGTATTAAATGAGCAGTTCTTC. Translating it yields CAWSVLNEQFF. The full variable domain, in which reference TRBV30 and TRBJ2-1 provide the parts outside the CDR3, is SQTIHQWPATLVQPVGSPLSLECTVEGTSNPNLYWYRQAAGRGLQLLFYSVGIGQISSEVPQNLSASRPQDRQFILSSKKLLLSDSGFYLCAWSVLNEQFFGPGTRLTVL.

The table lists this clone with a few counts. V and J are TRBV14 and TRBJ2-5; D unresolved. Looked up from germline, CDR1 is SGHDN and CDR2 is FVKESK. The V gene lost 4 bases and the J gene lost 7 bases, with 13 bases spanning the gap. The CDR3 sequence is 13 residues long. CDR3 loop: CASSPSRTGTQYF. DNA for the CDR3: TGTGCCAGCAGCCCATCCCGGACGGGGACCCAGTACTTC.

This clone was seen only a few times. The V call is TRBV5-6, the J call TRBJ1-2; D gene ambiguous. V was clipped by 4 bases and J by 0 bases, with 10 bases between them. The length of the CDR3 is 14 residues. CDR1 is SGHDT and CDR2 is YYEEEE in the germline V gene. In nucleotides, the CDR3 is TGTGCCAGCAGCGCCACCGCAGCTAACTATGGCTACACCTTC. It translates to CASSATAANYGYTF.

The J gene is TRBJ1-1, the V gene TRBV7-9; tentatively, D is TRBD1 (5 bases). Germline CDR1 and CDR2: SEHNR and FQNEAQ (reference sequence). CDR3 length: 13 residues. V shed 2 bases and J shed 5 bases, with 9 bases lying between them. The CDR3 DNA reads TGTGCCAGCAGCTTATCACGGGGGACTGAAGCTTTCTTT. Amino acid sequence: CASSLSRGTEAFF.

This chain links TRBV11-2 with TRBJ2-1; 10 bases align to TRBD2. The germline CDR1 and CDR2 sequences are SGHAT and FQNNGV. The ends lost 6 bases at V and 4 bases at J; junction bases unmatched: 0. The CDR3 extends over 13 amino acids. The CDR3 sequence: CASRLAGYNEQFF. CDR3 DNA: TGTGCCAGCAGACTAGCGGGGTACAATGAGCAGTTCTTC.

This rearrangement joins TRBV6-5 to TRBJ1-1, with D possibly being TRBD1 (5 bases). Looked up from germline, CDR1 is MNHEY and CDR2 is SVGAGI. The germline V and J ends were trimmed by 6 bases and 1 base, with 15 bases remaining between them. The CDR3 covers 15 residues. The CDR3 nucleotides are TGTGCCAGCAGCCGGGGTCGGGGCCGGAACACTGAAGCTTTCTTT. Amino acid sequence: CASSRGRGRNTEAFF.

The chain couples TRBV9 to TRBJ2-1; D remains unclear. The CDR3 totals 11 residues. V was pared by 4 bases and J by 15 bases, with 14 bases between. Germline CDR1 reads SGDLS; CDR2 reads YYNGEE. The DNA for the CDR3 is TGTGCCAGCAGCCCTGGGGAATCTCTGTTCTTC. It codes for CASSPGESLFF.

This clone was seen a handful of times. The chain has TRBV6-6 and TRBJ2-3, with D possibly TRBD1 on 5 matching bases. The length of the CDR3 is 11 residues. Trimming removed 8 bases from V and 2 bases from J, with 5 bases in between. CDR1 and CDR2 from the germline V gene are MNHNY and SVGAGI (reference sequence). CDR3 bases: TGTGCCAGCGGGGCCACAGATACGCAGTATTTT. This translates into CASGATDTQYF.

This clone was picked up many times. Other nucleotide sequences from this sample produce the same CDR3. The rearrangement links TRBV15 to TRBJ2-7, with TRBD1 matching over 9 bases. The J segment lost 2 bases and the V segment lost 5 bases, leaving 4 bases of the junction unmatched. This CDR3 is 14 amino acids long. Germline V gene sequence: CDR1 LNHNV, CDR2 YYDKDF (reference sequence). CDR3 DNA: TGTGCCACCAGCCTAGGACAGGGGCCCTACGAGCAGTACTTC. This codes for CATSLGQGPYEQYF.

The count of this clone is one. The chain is built from TRBV9 and TRBJ1-1; the D gene is possibly TRBD1 (5 bases). V was trimmed by 0 bases and J by 11 bases, leaving 14 bases between them. Germline V lookup: CDR1 SGDLS, CDR2 YYNGEE. The CDR3 contains 13 residues. The CDR3 spells CASSVVGDLAAFF. The CDR3, as DNA: TGTGCCAGCAGCGTAGTGGGGGACCTGGCCGCTTTCTTT.

The V call is TRBV11-2, the J call TRBJ1-2; the D gene is possibly TRBD1 (6 bases). The CDR3 is made up of 15 amino acids. Germline-derived CDR1 and CDR2 are SGHAT and FQNNGV. Trimming stripped 1 base from V and 2 bases from J, with 11 bases between. The DNA of the CDR3 is TGTGCCAGCAGCTTAGCCAGGGGAGGAAACTATGGCTACACCTTC. Translating it yields CASSLARGGNYGYTF.

The CDR3 protein is CASRPRSSYEQYF. The CDR3 bases are TGCGCCAGCCGCCCCCGGAGCTCCTACGAGCAGTACTTC. The chain links TRBV5-1 to TRBJ2-7; no definite D call. In germline, CDR1 is SGHRS, CDR2 YFSETQ. Trimming took off 7 bases at V and 0 bases at J, with 11 bases between the two ends. The CDR3 loop spans 13 amino acids.

V usage is TRBV13 and J usage is TRBJ2-5; 7 positions agree with TRBD2. The CDR3 runs 17 residues. Per the germline V gene, CDR1 is PRHDT and CDR2 is FYEKMQ (reference sequence). The V segment lost 0 bases and the J segment 2 bases; nucleotides outside the gene matches: 9. The CDR3 DNA reads TGTGCCAGCAGCTTAGGTGGTTGGCGGGGGTGGCAAGAGACCCAGTACTTC. Translated, it gives CASSLGGWRGWQETQYF.

CDR3 DNA: TGTGCCAGCAGTGAATTGGGGCAAAACTCCTACAATGAGCAGTTCTTC. It is translated as CASSELGQNSYNEQFF. The chain employs TRBV25-1 and TRBJ2-1, with D possibly being TRBD1 (5 bases). Per the germline V gene, CDR1 is MGHDK and CDR2 is SYGVNS. V lost 1 base and J lost 0, with 10 bases in between. CDR3 length equals 16 residues.

The rearrangement links TRBV27 to TRBJ1-2; a weak D match, TRBD1 (6 bases). Germline values: CDR1 MNHEY, CDR2 SMNVEV (reference sequence). This CDR3 spans 13 amino acids. V was pared by 3 bases and J by 4 bases, with 9 bases between. CDR3 DNA: TGTGCCAGCAGTTTCTCGACAGGCTATGGCTACACCTTC. This gives the protein CASSFSTGYGYTF.

About this clone itself: Other DNA sequences in this specimen translate into the identical CDR3. The chain has TRBV5-1 and TRBJ1-6; D gene ambiguous. This CDR3 is built from 14 residues. Germline-derived CDR1 and CDR2 are SGHRS and YFSETQ. Between the trimmed V and J ends, which lost 0 bases and 5 bases, there was a span of 6 bases. CDR3 protein: CASSLEADNSPLHF. DNA for the CDR3: TGCGCCAGCAGCTTGGAGGCAGATAATTCACCCCTCCACTTT.

This clone showed up many times. This chain joins TRBV11-3 and TRBJ2-4; TRBD1 is a possible D gene (5 bases). CDR3 size: 16 residues. V was pared by 5 bases and J by 0 bases, with 14 bases between. Per germline, CDR1 SGHNT and CDR2 YENEEA. CDR3 protein: CASSPAQVLAKNIQYF. CDR3 DNA: TGTGCCAGCAGCCCAGCACAGGTTTTAGCCAAAAACATTCAGTACTTC. Supplemented by reference TRBV11-3 and TRBJ2-4, the full variable domain reads EAGVVQSPRYKIIEKKQPVAFWCNPISGHNTLYWYLQNLGQGPELLIRYENEEAVDDSQLPKDRFSAERLKGVDSTLKIQPAELGDSAVYLCASSPAQVLAKNIQYFGAGTRLSVL.